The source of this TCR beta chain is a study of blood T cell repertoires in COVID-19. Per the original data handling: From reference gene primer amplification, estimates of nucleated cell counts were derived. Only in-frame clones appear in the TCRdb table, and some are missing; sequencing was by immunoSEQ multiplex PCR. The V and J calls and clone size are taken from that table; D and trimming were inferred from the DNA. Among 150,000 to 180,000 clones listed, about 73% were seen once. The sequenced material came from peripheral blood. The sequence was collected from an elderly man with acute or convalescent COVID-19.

The CDR3 nucleotides are TGTGCCAGCAGTGTCACCGGCTACGAGCAGTACTTC. Its protein product is CASSVTGYEQYF. The chain employs TRBV6-6 and TRBJ2-7; D remains ambiguous. V was pared by 5 bases and J by 3 bases, with 8 bases between. The CDR3 runs to 12 residues. CDR1 is MNHNY, CDR2 SVGAGI, per germline (reference sequence).